Each of the 27 T cell receptor beta chains below was sequenced from the same sample in a study of T cell changes during pregnancy in multiple sclerosis. Using immunoSEQ multiplex PCR, the repertoire was profiled, and TCRdb retains in-frame clones only, with some absent. The data hold 65,000 to 90,000 clones, with 80% to 95% observed a single time. The specimen was CD4+ T cells from peripheral blood mononuclear cells, collected after pregnancy. All receptors come from a female donor with multiple sclerosis, enrolled in a pregnancy study.

V gene TRBV6-1 combines with J gene TRBJ1-2; perhaps TRBD1 as D (5 bases). In germline, CDR1 is MNHNS, CDR2 SASEGT. This CDR3 region has 12 residues. Trimming took off 10 bases at V and 5 bases at J, with 14 bases between the two ends. The CDR3 DNA follows: TGTGCCAACTGGGGGGGGGTTTATGGCTACACCTTC. This encodes CANWGGVYGYTF.

The rearrangement links TRBV5-4 to TRBJ1-2; D is perhaps TRBD1 (6 bases). CDR1 is SGHNT, CDR2 YYREEE, per germline (reference sequence). V was clipped by 0 bases and J by 4 bases, with 16 bases between them. The CDR3 totals 16 residues. CDR3 coding DNA: TGTGCCAGCAGCTTGGCCCGCCAGGGGCTGGCCTATGGCTACACCTTC. Protein: CASSLARQGLAYGYTF.

The genes are TRBV5-1 and TRBJ2-2; TRBD2 agrees at 7 bases. CDR3 length equals 15 residues. J lost 4 bases, V lost 3 bases, and 6 bases had no gene match. CDR1 and CDR2 (germline): SGHRS, YFSETQ. CDR3 residues: CASSSRRGTTGELFF. The CDR3 nucleotides are TGCGCCAGCAGCTCCCGGCGGGGGACCACCGGGGAGCTGTTTTTT.

The rearrangement uses TRBV10-3 and TRBJ2-7; D not resolved. CDR1 is ENHRY and CDR2 is SYGVKD in the germline V gene. The V and J ends lost 0 bases and 4 bases respectively, with 10 bases between them. CDR3 length: 14 amino acids. CDR3 residues: CAISESVSGYEQYF. CDR3 nucleotides: TGTGCCATCAGTGAGTCTGTCTCAGGATACGAGCAGTACTTC.

The rearrangement joins TRBV5-4 to TRBJ2-1; D unresolved. V gave up 2 bases and J gave up 7 bases, with 10 bases separating them. Germline loops: CDR1 SGHNT, CDR2 YYREEE (reference sequence). This CDR3 contains 13 residues. This CDR3 reads CASSFPGANEQFF. The CDR3 DNA sequence: TGTGCCAGCAGCTTCCCCGGTGCGAATGAGCAGTTCTTC.

This chain links TRBV11-2 with TRBJ1-2, with D tentatively TRBD1 (5 bases). Per germline, CDR1 SGHAT and CDR2 FQNNGV. Trimming left V 5 bases short and J 2 bases short, with 9 bases between. CDR3 length: 13 amino acids. Here the CDR3 DNA reads TGTGCCAGCAGCCTCCGGGGGAACTATGGCTACACCTTC. Protein product: CASSLRGNYGYTF.

The chain couples TRBV7-3 to TRBJ2-1, with 7 bases lining up with TRBD2. J gave up 4 bases and V 1 base, and 10 bases lay outside the gene matches. The CDR3 extends over 17 amino acids. CDR1 and CDR2 from the germline V gene are SGHTA and FQGTGA. The CDR3 is CASSLIGSGVGYNEQFF. CDR3 DNA: TGTGCCAGCAGCTTAATAGGGAGCGGGGTTGGATACAATGAGCAGTTCTTC.

The chain has TRBV29-1 and TRBJ2-7; D might be TRBD1 (6 bases). V lost 5 bases to trimming and J lost 5 bases, with 10 bases between them. The germline V gene encodes CDR1 SQVTM and CDR2 ANQGSEA. CDR3 length equals 11 residues. The CDR3 protein is CSVYGGNEQYF. The DNA for the CDR3 is TGCAGCGTTTATGGGGGCAACGAGCAGTACTTC.

The gene calls are TRBV7-2 and TRBJ2-1; 12 positions match TRBD2. CDR1 and CDR2 (germline): SGHTA, FQGNSA. V was pared by 5 bases and J by 5 bases, with 4 bases of the junction left unmatched. This CDR3 region has 15 residues. The CDR3 DNA follows: TGTGCCAGCAGCGTGACTAGCGGGAGTAACAATGAGCAGTTCTTC. Its translation is CASSVTSGSNNEQFF.

This clone was seen just once. This chain connects TRBV20-1 to TRBJ1-2; D is perhaps TRBD1 (6 bases). Germline loops: CDR1 DFQATT, CDR2 SNEGSKA (reference sequence). The CDR3 is 11 amino acids. Trimming cost V 5 bases and J 6 bases, with 10 bases left between them. CDR3 residues: CSAEGGDGYTF. The CDR3 nucleotides read TGCAGTGCTGAGGGGGGGGATGGCTACACCTTC.

J is TRBJ1-5 and V is TRBV21-1; the table calls TRBD1, which could not be checked here. TRBV21-1 is a pseudogene. The CDR3 extends over 19 amino acids. This chain's CDR3 is CASSKPGLTDRDQGQPQHF. The CDR3 coding sequence is TGTGCCAGCAGCAAACCGGGCCTTACGGACAGGGATCAGGGTCAGCCCCAGCATTTT.

The chain couples TRBV5-1 to TRBJ1-1, with a weak D call TRBD1 (6 bases). CDR1 and CDR2 (germline): SGHRS, YFSETQ. The CDR3 covers 14 residues. With 0 bases removed from V and 3 bases from J, the gap between germline ends came to 9 bases. The CDR3 sequence: CASSLGGQDTEAFF. CDR3 bases: TGCGCCAGCAGCTTGGGGGGGCAGGACACTGAAGCTTTCTTT.

The chain is built from TRBV19 and TRBJ2-2, with a weak D call TRBD1 (5 bases). The ends were cut back, 3 bases at V and 6 bases at J, with 8 bases in the middle. CDR3 length: 13 residues. Germline V gene data show CDR1 as LNHDA and CDR2 as SQIVND (reference sequence). In DNA, the CDR3 is TGTGCCAGTAGTATGCAGGGTGCCGGGGAGCTGTTTTTT. It codes for CASSMQGAGELFF.

This sequence joins TRBV7-9 and TRBJ1-2, with D unclear. V lost 2 bases and J 2 bases, leaving 6 bases between the germline ends. Germline V lookup: CDR1 SEHNR, CDR2 FQNEAQ (reference sequence). This CDR3 spans 13 amino acids. This chain's CDR3 is CASSLSQNYGYTF. In DNA, the CDR3 is TGTGCCAGCAGCTTAAGTCAGAACTATGGCTACACCTTC.

The V call is TRBV6-5, the J call TRBJ1-2; D uncertain. Trimming stripped 6 bases from V and 3 bases from J, with 17 bases between. The CDR3 contains 15 residues. Germline values: CDR1 MNHEY, CDR2 SVGAGI. The CDR3 coding sequence is TGTGCCAGCAGGTCACCAGGACGGGGAGACTATGGCTACACCTTC. Protein sequence: CASRSPGRGDYGYTF.

The gene calls are TRBV15 and TRBJ1-2, with TRBD1 matching 9 bases. The germline CDR1 and CDR2 sequences are LNHNV and YYDKDF (reference sequence). Unmatched junction bases numbered 6, after V lost 8 bases and J lost 2 bases. This CDR3 has 14 residues. The CDR3 is CATGTGTGNYGYTF. The CDR3 DNA sequence: TGTGCCACCGGGACCGGGACAGGGAACTATGGCTACACCTTC. Full variable domain (outside the CDR3, taken from reference TRBV15 and TRBJ1-2): DAMVIQNPRYQVTQFGKPVTLSCSQTLNHNVMYWYQQKSSQAPKLLFHYYDKDFNNEADTPDNFQSRRPNTSFCFLDIRSPGLGDTAMYLCATGTGTGNYGYTFGSGTRLTVV.

The V call is TRBV11-2, the J call TRBJ2-7; the D gene is possibly TRBD1 (6 bases). V lost 0 bases and J 4 bases, leaving 10 bases between the germline ends. The germline V gene encodes CDR1 SGHAT and CDR2 FQNNGV. The CDR3 is 14 residues long. CDR3 sequence reads: CASSLDGQHYEQYF. The CDR3 DNA is TGTGCCAGCAGCTTAGACGGACAGCATTACGAGCAGTACTTC.

This clone showed up just a few times. The J gene is TRBJ1-3, the V gene TRBV6-1, with 8 bases that match TRBD1. Trimming cost V 7 bases and J 2 bases; bases outside gene matches: 1. Germline V gene data show CDR1 as MNHNS and CDR2 as SASEGT. This CDR3 has 13 amino acids. CDR3 in DNA: TGTGCCAGCAAGGACAGGGCTGGAAACACCATATATTTT. Translating gives CASKDRAGNTIYF.

J is TRBJ1-2 and V is TRBV29-1; 8 nucleotides align to TRBD1. In germline, CDR1 is SQVTM, CDR2 ANQGSEA. The V and J ends lost 8 bases and 5 bases, in that order; junction bases with no gene match: 10. This CDR3 contains 13 residues. The CDR3 region is CSSGQGGEYGYTF. As DNA, the CDR3 is TGCAGCTCTGGACAGGGCGGAGAGTATGGCTACACCTTC.

The chain carries TRBV5-4 and TRBJ2-1; 7 positions match TRBD2. The V and J ends lost 4 bases and 12 bases, in that order; junction bases with no gene match: 10. The V gene's germline CDR1 is SGHNT and CDR2 YYREEE (reference sequence). The CDR3 has 13 residues. The CDR3, as DNA: TGTGCCAGCAGCCCCGCGGGCGGGAGAGGGCAGTTCTTC. Amino acids: CASSPAGGRGQFF.

The chain employs TRBV6-5 and TRBJ1-2, with D tentatively TRBD1 (6 bases). V gave up 4 bases and J gave up 10 bases, with 16 bases separating them. Germline lookup yields CDR1 MNHEY and CDR2 SVGAGI. The CDR3 extends over 13 amino acids. The CDR3 coding sequence is TGTGCCAGCAGTTCCCCCGCCACAGGGTCCTACACCTTC. Translating gives CASSSPATGSYTF.

The chain links TRBV19 to TRBJ2-2; 9 bases fit TRBD2. The germline gives CDR1 LNHDA, CDR2 SQIVND (reference sequence). CDR3 length: 14 amino acids. The V and J ends lost 6 bases and 6 bases, in that order; junction bases with no gene match: 5. In DNA, the CDR3 is TGTGCCAGTAGGGGGGGACTAGCCCCCGGGGAGCTGTTTTTT. It specifies CASRGGLAPGELFF.

This chain links TRBV30 with TRBJ2-2; possible D gene TRBD1, 6 bases. From germline, CDR1 is GTSNPN and CDR2 SVGIG (reference sequence). Deletions cut 2 bases from V and 6 bases from J, with 13 bases between. This CDR3 is built from 14 residues. CDR3 sequence (DNA): TGTGCCTGGAGTACAGGGAGTTTCGCCGGGGAGCTGTTTTTT. Translation: CAWSTGSFAGELFF.

The chain uses TRBV29-1 and TRBJ1-2; no reliable D call. The CDR3 contains 13 residues. The V and J ends lost 6 bases and 2 bases respectively, with 13 bases between them. Germline CDR1 and CDR2: SQVTM and ANQGSEA. DNA of the CDR3: TGCAGCGTCGACTTCGGGAGCAACTATGGCTACACCTTC. Amino acid sequence: CSVDFGSNYGYTF.

The chain uses TRBV7-8 and TRBJ1-5; TRBD1 agrees at 10 bases. V trimming: 4 bases; J trimming: 3 bases; junction bases outside the gene matches: 3. Germline assignment: CDR1 SGHVS and CDR2 FQNEAQ. The length of the CDR3 is 15 residues. The CDR3 here is CASSSGQGNNQPQHF. The DNA of the CDR3 is TGTGCCAGCAGCTCGGGACAGGGGAACAATCAGCCCCAGCATTTT.

The table lists this clone with a count of one. This chain uses TRBV19 with TRBJ1-5; D might be TRBD1 (5 bases). Trimming left V 3 bases short and J 6 bases short, with 21 bases between. The V gene's germline CDR1 is LNHDA and CDR2 SQIVND (reference sequence). The CDR3 runs 17 residues. CDR3 in amino acids: CASSIDVGTGFTQPQHF. CDR3 in DNA: TGTGCCAGTAGTATCGACGTGGGAACAGGCTTCACTCAGCCCCAGCATTTT.

Of note for this clone: Germline is not matched at one junction end, which may reflect a read error. The chain uses TRBV5-1 and TRBJ1-2, with 7 bases that match TRBD1. Looked up from germline, CDR1 is SGHRS and CDR2 is YFSETQ. CDR3 length equals 15 residues. CDR3 in DNA: TGCGCCAGCAGCCTCGCGACAGGGTCTAATTATGGCTACACCTTC. Amino acid sequence: CASSLATGSNYGYTF.